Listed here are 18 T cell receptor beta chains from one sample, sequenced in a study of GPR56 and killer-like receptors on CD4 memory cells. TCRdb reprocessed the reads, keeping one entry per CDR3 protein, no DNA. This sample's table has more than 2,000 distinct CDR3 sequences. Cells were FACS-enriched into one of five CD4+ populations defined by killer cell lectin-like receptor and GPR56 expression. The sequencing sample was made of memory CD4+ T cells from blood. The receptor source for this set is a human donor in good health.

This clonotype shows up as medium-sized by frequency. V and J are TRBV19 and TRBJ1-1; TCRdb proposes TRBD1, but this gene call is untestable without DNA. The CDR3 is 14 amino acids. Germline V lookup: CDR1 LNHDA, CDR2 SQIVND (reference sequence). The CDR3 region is CASSGRGRSTEAFF.

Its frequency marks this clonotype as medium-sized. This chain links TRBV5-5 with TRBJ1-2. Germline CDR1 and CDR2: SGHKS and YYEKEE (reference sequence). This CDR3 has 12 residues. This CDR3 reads CASSLYVYGYTF. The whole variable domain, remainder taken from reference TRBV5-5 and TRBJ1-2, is DAGVTQSPTHLIKTRGQQVTLRCSPISGHKSVSWYQQVLGQGPQFIFQYYEKEERGRGNFPDRFSARQFPNYSSELNVNALLLGDSALYLCASSLYVYGYTFGSGTRLTVV.

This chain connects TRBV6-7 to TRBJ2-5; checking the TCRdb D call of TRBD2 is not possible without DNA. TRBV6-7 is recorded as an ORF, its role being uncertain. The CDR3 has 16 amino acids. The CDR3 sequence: CASFTSGGHQKETQYF.

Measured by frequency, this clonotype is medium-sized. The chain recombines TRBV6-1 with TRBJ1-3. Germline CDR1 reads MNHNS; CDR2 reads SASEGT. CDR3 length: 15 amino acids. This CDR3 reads CASSKRYPAGNTIYF.

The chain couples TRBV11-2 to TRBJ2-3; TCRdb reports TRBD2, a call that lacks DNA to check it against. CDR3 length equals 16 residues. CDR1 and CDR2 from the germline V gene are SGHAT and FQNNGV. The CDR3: CASSLGRGGSTDTQYF. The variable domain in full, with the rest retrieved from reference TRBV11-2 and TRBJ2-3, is EAGVAQSPRYKIIEKRQSVAFWCNPISGHATLYWYQQILGQGPKLLIQFQNNGVVDDSQLPKDRFSAERLKGVDSTLKIQPAKLEDSAVYLCASSLGRGGSTDTQYFGPGTRLTVL.

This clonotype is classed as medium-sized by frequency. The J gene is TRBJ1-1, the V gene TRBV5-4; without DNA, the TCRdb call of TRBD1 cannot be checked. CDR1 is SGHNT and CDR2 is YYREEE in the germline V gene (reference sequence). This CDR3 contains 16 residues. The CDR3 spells CASSGPGRGGIAEAFF. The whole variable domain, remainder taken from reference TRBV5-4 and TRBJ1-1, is ETGVTQSPTHLIKTRGQQVTLRCSSQSGHNTVSWYQQALGQGPQFIFQYYREEENGRGNFPPRFSGLQFPNYSSELNVNALELDDSALYLCASSGPGRGGIAEAFFGQGTRLTVV.

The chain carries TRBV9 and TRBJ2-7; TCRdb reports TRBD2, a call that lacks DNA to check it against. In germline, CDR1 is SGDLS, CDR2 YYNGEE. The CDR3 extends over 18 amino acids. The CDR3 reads CASSVESGGATSLYEQYF. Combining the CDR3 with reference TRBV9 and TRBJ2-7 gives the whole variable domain DSGVTQTPKHLITATGQRVTLRCSPRSGDLSVYWYQQSLDQGLQFLIQYYNGEERAKGNILERFSAQQFPDLHSELNLSSLELGDSALYFCASSVESGGATSLYEQYFGPGTRLTVT.

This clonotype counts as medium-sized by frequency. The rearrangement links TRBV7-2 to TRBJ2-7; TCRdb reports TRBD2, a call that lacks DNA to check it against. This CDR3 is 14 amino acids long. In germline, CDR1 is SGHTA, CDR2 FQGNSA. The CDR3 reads CASSPQRGAYEQYF.

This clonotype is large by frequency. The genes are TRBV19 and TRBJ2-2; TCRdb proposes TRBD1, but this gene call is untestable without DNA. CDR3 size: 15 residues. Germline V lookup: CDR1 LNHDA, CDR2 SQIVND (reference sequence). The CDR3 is CASAWPRVETGELFF. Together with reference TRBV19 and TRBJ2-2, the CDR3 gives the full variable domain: DGGITQSPKYLFRKEGQNVTLSCEQNLNHDAMYWYRQDPGQGLRLIYYSQIVNDFQKGDIAEGYSVSREKKESFPLTVTSAQKNPTAFYLCASAWPRVETGELFFGEGSRLTVL.

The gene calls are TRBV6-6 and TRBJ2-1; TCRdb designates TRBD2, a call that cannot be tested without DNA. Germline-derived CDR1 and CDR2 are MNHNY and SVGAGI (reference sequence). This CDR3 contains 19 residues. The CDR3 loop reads CASSYRLTSGVRSYNEQFF.

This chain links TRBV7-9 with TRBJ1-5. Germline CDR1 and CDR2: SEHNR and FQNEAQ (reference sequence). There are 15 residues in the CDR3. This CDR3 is CASSLTGEGNQPQHF.

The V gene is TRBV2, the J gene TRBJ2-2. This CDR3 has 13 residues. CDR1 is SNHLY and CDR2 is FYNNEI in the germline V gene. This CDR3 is CASSVSGTGELFF.

The chain's CDR3 is CASSIGADRGYEQYF. This chain links TRBV19 with TRBJ2-7; TCRdb's assignment of TRBD1 cannot be checked, as there is no DNA. The CDR3 is 15 residues long. Germline V gives CDR1 LNHDA, CDR2 SQIVND (reference sequence).

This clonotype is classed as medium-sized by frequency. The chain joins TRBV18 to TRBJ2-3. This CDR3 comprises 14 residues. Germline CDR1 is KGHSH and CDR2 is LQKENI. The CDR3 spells CASSPIQITDTQYF. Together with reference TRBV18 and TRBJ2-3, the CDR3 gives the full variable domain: NAGVMQNPRHLVRRRGQEARLRCSPMKGHSHVYWYRQLPEEGLKFMVYLQKENIIDESGMPKERFSAEFPKEGPSILRIQQVVRGDSAAYFCASSPIQITDTQYFGPGTRLTVL.

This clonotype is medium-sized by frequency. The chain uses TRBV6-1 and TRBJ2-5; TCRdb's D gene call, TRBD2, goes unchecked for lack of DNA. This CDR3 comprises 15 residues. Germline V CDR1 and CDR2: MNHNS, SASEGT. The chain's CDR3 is CASSPLAGLQETQYF.

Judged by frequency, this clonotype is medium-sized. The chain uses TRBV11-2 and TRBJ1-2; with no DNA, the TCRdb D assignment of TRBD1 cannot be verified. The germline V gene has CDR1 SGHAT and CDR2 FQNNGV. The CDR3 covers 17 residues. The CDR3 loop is CASSQWQGSTSNYGYTF. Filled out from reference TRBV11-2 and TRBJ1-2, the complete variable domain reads EAGVAQSPRYKIIEKRQSVAFWCNPISGHATLYWYQQILGQGPKLLIQFQNNGVVDDSQLPKDRFSAERLKGVDSTLKIQPAKLEDSAVYLCASSQWQGSTSNYGYTFGSGTRLTVV.

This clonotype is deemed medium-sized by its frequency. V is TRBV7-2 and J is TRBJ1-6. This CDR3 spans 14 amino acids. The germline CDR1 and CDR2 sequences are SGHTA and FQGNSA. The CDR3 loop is CASSLTSYNSPLHF.

The CDR3 loop reads CASSFPSGGASDTQYF. The rearrangement links TRBV6-1 to TRBJ2-3; TCRdb reports TRBD2, a call that lacks DNA to check it against. This CDR3 spans 16 amino acids. Germline V gene lookup returns CDR1 MNHNS and CDR2 SASEGT.